Listed here are 8 T cell receptor beta chains from one sample, sequenced in a study of vaccination and CD4 T cells after COVID-19. For these receptors, no antigen is known. Treatment denoted: approximately nine-day PBMC culture with coronavirus spike peptide pools or control peptides (ViraFEST assay). CD4+ T-cell collection from the unexposed donor predated the COVID-19 pandemic (2011-2018). Oncomine TCR Beta short-read sequencing was applied to DNA from cultured CD4+ T cells. TCRdb reprocessed the PCR reads via MiXCR and lists one record per CDR3 protein. The data hold 6,000 to 7,500 distinct CDR3 sequences, with roughly 36% observed a single time. Source material: CD4+ T cells from blood, cultured in vitro. These receptors were obtained from a human donor in good health.

This rearrangement joins TRBV12-3 or TRBV12-4 to TRBJ1-1, with D perhaps matching TRBD1 (5 bases). The germline V and J ends were trimmed by 5 bases and 11 bases, with 15 bases remaining between them. The CDR3 loop spans 12 amino acids. The CDR3 reads CASSQARGGAFF. In nucleotides, the CDR3 is TGTGCCAGCAGTCAGGCCCGTGGGGGGGCTTTCTTT.

This clonotype was recorded a few times. This chain uses TRBV7-2 with TRBJ2-7; D unclear. From germline, CDR1 is SGHTA and CDR2 FQGNSA. The CDR3 has 11 amino acids. Trimming left V 2 bases short and J 6 bases short, with 5 bases between. CDR3 region: CASSLLSEQYF. Written as DNA, the CDR3 is TGTGCCAGCAGCTTATTGTCCGAGCAGTACTTC.

The table lists this clonotype with a few counts. The CDR3 nucleotides are TGTGCCAGCAGTCGCTCCTTGGGTGGGCTCTACGAGCAGTACTTC. It codes for CASSRSLGGLYEQYF. The chain recombines TRBV12-3 or TRBV12-4 with TRBJ2-7; D unclear. V lost 5 bases to trimming and J lost 3 bases, with 17 bases between them. The CDR3 covers 15 residues.

Only a few counts were recorded for this clonotype. This rearrangement joins TRBV28 to TRBJ2-5, with 9 bases identical to TRBD1. V lost 3 bases and J lost 3; bases outside the gene matches: 5. Germline lookup yields CDR1 MDHEN and CDR2 SYDVKM. This CDR3 comprises 15 residues. The CDR3 nucleotides read TGTGCCAGCAGTTTCTCGGGACAGGGCAAAGAGACCCAGTACTTC. This gives the protein CASSFSGQGKETQYF.

This clonotype was seen a handful of times. This chain links TRBV7-2 with TRBJ2-2; TRBD2 is a possible D gene (6 bases). V was trimmed by 5 bases and J by 5 bases, leaving 15 bases between them. The CDR3 length is 15 residues. CDR1 and CDR2 (germline): SGHTA, FQGNSA. CDR3 nucleotide sequence: TGTGCCAGCAGCCCCCAAGGGGACTTGACCGGGGAGCTGTTTTTT. Its protein is CASSPQGDLTGELFF.

A note on this clonotype: A read error may produce the germline difference seen at one junction end. The chain has TRBV11-2 and TRBJ2-7; D is possibly TRBD2 (5 bases). Germline V CDR1 and CDR2: SGHAT, FQNNGV. The CDR3 is 13 amino acids. The CDR3 nucleotides are TGTGCCAGCAGCTCGCTTCGGGGTTACGAGCAGTATTTC. Translated, it gives CASSSLRGYEQYF.

This chain joins TRBV11-2 and TRBJ2-7; D ambiguous. CDR3 length: 12 amino acids. Germline lookup yields CDR1 SGHAT and CDR2 FQNNGV. Trimming stripped 7 bases from V and 3 bases from J, with 10 bases between. CDR3 coding DNA: TGTGCCAGCAAAGGCAGAGACTACGAGCAGTACTTC. It translates to CASKGRDYEQYF.

CDR3 loop: CSASPNLDRPLHGYTF. In DNA form, the CDR3 reads TGCAGTGCTAGCCCCAACCTGGACAGGCCACTCCATGGCTACACCTTC. The J gene is TRBJ1-2, the V gene TRBV20-1; 7 positions match TRBD1. The CDR3 is 16 amino acids. Germline assignment: CDR1 DFQATT and CDR2 SNEGSKA (reference sequence). J was trimmed by 6 bases and V by 3 bases; bases with no gene match: 16.